The clone carrying this T cell receptor (beta chain) was counted between two and nine times. The data belong to a study of blood T cell repertoires in COVID-19. Overall study context: Whether acute or convalescent, the COVID-19 samples came from the United States, Italy and Spain. T cells, B-cell-depleted T cells, or PBMCs provided the cDNA or gDNA that served as material.

Sequencing used immunoSEQ multiplex PCR; TCRdb keeps in-frame clones, though not all of them. The sample holds about 24,000 clones; 85% to 90% are singletons and the top ten take 25% to 30%. CDR3 length: 14 amino acids. CDR1 is WNHNN and CDR2 is SYGVQD in the germline V gene (reference sequence). The V gene end was trimmed by 5 bases and the J gene end by 8 bases; junction bases not matched to a gene: 5. The sequencing input was peripheral blood. The chain couples TRBV10-1 to TRBJ1-6; 8 bases match TRBD1. This TCR was sampled from a man between 65 and 85 years old with COVID-19, enrolled during active disease. The CDR3: CASSPGQEYSPLHF. CDR3 coding DNA: TGCGCCAGCAGTCCGGGACAGGAGTATTCACCCCTCCACTTT.